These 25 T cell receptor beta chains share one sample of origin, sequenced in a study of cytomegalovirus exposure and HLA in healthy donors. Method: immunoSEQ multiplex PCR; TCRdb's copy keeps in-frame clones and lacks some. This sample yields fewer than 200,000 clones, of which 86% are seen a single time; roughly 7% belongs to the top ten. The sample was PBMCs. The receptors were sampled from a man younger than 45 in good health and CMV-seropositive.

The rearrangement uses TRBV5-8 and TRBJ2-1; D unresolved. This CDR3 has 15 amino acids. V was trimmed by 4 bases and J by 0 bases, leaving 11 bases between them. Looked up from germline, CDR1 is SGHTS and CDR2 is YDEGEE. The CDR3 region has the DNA TGTGCCAGCAGCCACGGACGGAGCTCCTACAATGAGCAGTTCTTC. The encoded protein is CASSHGRSSYNEQFF.

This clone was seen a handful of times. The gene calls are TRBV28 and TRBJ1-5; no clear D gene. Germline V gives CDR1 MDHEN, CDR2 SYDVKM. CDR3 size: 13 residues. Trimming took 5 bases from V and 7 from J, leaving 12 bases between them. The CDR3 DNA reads TGTGCCAGCAGTCCCTTGGCTGGGCAGCCCCAGCATTTT. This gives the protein CASSPLAGQPQHF.

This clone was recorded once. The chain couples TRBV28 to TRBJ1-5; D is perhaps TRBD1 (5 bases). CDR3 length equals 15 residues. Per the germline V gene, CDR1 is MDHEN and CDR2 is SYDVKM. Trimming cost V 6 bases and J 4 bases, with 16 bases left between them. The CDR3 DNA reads TGTGCCAGCAGAGCCCGCCAGGAGGGGAATCAGCCCCAGCATTTT. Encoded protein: CASRARQEGNQPQHF.

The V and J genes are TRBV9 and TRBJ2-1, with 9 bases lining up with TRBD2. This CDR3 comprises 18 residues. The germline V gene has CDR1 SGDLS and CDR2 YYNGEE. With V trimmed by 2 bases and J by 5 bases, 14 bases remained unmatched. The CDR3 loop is CASSVGAGGLADNNEQFF. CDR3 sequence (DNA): TGTGCCAGCAGCGTTGGGGCGGGAGGGCTAGCGGACAACAATGAGCAGTTCTTC.

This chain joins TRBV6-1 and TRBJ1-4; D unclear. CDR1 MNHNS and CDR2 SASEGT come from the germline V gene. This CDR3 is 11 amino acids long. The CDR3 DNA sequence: TGTGCAGTGGCCGAGAATGAAAAACTGTTTTTT. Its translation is CAVAENEKLFF.

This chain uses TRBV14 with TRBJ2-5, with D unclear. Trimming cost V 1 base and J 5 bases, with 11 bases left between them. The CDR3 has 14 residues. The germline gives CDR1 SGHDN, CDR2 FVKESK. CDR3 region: CASSQVALSETQYF. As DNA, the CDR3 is TGTGCCAGCAGCCAAGTGGCCCTTTCGGAGACCCAGTACTTC.

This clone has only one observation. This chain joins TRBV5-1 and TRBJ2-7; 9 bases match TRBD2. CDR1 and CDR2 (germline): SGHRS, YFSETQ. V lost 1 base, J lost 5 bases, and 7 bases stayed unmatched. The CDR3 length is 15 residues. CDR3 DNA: TGCGCCAGCAGCTTGCCTAGCGGGACGGAAGACGAGCAGTACTTC. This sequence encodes CASSLPSGTEDEQYF.

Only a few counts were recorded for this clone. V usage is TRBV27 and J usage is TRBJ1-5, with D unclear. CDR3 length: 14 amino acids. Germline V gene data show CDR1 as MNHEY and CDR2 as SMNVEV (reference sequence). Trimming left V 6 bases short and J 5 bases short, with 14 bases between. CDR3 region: CASSPLLRDQPQHF. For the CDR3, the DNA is TGTGCCAGCAGCCCGCTGTTGAGGGATCAGCCCCAGCATTTT.

CDR3 in amino acids: CASSIGTGVSTDTQYF. The CDR3 DNA sequence: TGTGCCAGTAGTATAGGTACGGGGGTGTCAACAGATACGCAGTATTTT. V and J are TRBV19 and TRBJ2-3; D might be TRBD2 (6 bases). The CDR3 is made up of 16 amino acids. V gave up 1 base and J gave up 3 bases, with 14 bases separating them. Germline V gene sequence: CDR1 LNHDA, CDR2 SQIVND (reference sequence).

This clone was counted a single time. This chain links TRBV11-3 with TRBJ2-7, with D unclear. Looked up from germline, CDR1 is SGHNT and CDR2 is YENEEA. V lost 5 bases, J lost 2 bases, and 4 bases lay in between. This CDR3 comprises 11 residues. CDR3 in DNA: TGTGCCAGCAGCCGTACCTACGAGCAGTACTTC. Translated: CASSRTYEQYF.

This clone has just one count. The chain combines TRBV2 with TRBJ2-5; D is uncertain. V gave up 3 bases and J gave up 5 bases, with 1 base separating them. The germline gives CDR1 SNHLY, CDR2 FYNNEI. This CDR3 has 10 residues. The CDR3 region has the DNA TGTGCCAGCAGTGACGAGACCCAGTACTTC. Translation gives CASSDETQYF.

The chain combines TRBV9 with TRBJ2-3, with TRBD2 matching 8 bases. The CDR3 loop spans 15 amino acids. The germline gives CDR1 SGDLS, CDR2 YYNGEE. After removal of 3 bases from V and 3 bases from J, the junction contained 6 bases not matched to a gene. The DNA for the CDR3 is TGTGCCAGCAGCGAGACTAGCGCGAAAACAGATACGCAGTATTTT. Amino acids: CASSETSAKTDTQYF.

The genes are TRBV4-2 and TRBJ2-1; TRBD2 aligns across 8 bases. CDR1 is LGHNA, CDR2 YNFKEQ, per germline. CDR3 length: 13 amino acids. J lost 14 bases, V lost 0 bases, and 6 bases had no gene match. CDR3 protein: CASSQDPGLDEFF. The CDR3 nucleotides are TGTGCCAGCAGCCAAGACCCGGGACTAGACGAGTTCTTC.

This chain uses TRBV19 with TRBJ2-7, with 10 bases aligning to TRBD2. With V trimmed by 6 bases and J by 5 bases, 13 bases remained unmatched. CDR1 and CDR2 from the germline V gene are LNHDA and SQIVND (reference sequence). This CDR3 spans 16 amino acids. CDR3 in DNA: TGTGCCAGTAGCCCACGGGGAACTAGCGGGAACAACGAGCAGTACTTC. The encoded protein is CASSPRGTSGNNEQYF.

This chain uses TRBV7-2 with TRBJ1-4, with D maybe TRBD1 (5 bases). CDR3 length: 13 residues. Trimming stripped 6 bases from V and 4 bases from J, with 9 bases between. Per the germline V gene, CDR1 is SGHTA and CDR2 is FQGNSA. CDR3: CASRRDGNEKLFF. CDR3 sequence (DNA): TGTGCCAGCAGGCGGGACGGTAATGAAAAACTGTTTTTT.

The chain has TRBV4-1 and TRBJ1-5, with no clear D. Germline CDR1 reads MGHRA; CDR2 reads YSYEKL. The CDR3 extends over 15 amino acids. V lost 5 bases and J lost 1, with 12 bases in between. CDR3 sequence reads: CASSYSQTSNQPQHF. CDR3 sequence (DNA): TGCGCCAGCAGCTACAGCCAAACCAGCAATCAGCCCCAGCATTTT.

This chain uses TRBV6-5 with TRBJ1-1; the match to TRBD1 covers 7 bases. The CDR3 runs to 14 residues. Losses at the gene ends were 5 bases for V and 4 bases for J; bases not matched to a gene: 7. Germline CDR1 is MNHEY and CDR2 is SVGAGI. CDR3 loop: CASSPGTVSTEAFF. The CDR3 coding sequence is TGTGCCAGCAGTCCCGGGACAGTGAGCACTGAAGCTTTCTTT.

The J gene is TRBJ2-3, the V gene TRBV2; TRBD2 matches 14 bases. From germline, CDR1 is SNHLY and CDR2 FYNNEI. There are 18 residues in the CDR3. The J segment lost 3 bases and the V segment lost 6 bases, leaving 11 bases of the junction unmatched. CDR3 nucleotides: TGTGCCAGCAGCCTATCAAGACTAGCGGGGGGGCCTACAGATACGCAGTATTTT. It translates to CASSLSRLAGGPTDTQYF.

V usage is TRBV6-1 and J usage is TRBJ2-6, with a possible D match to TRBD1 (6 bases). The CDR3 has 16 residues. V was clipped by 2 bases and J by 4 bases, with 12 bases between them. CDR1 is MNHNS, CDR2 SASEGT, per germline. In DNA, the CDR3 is TGTGCCAGCAGTGAACTTCAGGGGATGGGGGCCAACGTCCTGACTTTC. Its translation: CASSELQGMGANVLTF.

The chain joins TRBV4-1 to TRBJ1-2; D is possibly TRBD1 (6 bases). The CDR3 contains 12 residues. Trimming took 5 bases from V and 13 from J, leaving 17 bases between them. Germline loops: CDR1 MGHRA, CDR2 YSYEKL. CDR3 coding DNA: TGCGCCAGCAGCTCCCCGTCAGGGGAAGGCACCTTC. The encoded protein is CASSSPSGEGTF.

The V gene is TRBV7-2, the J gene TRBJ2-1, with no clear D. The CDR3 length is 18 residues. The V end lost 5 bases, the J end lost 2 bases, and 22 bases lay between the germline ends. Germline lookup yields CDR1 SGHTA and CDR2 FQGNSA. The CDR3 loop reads CASSATLTGPPAYNEQFF. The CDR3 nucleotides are TGTGCCAGCAGCGCAACCCTAACCGGGCCCCCCGCCTACAATGAGCAGTTCTTC. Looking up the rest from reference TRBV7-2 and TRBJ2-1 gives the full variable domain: GAGVSQSPSNKVTEKGKDVELRCDPISGHTALYWYRQSLGQGLEFLIYFQGNSAPDKSGLPSDRFSAERTGGSVSTLTIQRTQQEDSAVYLCASSATLTGPPAYNEQFFGPGTRLTVL.

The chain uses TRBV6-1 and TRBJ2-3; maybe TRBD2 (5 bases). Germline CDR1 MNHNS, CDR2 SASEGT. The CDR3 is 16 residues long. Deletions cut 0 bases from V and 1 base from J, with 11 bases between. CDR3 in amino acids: CASSEALMEGTDTQYF. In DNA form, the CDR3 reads TGTGCCAGCAGTGAAGCGCTGATGGAGGGCACAGATACGCAGTATTTT.

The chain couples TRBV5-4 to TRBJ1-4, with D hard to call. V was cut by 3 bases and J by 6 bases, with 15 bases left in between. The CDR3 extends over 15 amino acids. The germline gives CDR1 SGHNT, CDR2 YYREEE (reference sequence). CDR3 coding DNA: TGTGCCAGCAGCTATTCGGGGAGGGCTGATGAAAAACTGTTTTTT. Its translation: CASSYSGRADEKLFF.

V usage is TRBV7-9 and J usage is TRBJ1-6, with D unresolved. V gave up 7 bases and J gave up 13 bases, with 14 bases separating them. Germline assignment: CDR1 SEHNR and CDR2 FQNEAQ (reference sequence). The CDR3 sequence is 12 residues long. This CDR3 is CASTPDPRPLHF. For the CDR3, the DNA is TGTGCCAGCACCCCGGACCCGCGGCCCCTCCACTTT.

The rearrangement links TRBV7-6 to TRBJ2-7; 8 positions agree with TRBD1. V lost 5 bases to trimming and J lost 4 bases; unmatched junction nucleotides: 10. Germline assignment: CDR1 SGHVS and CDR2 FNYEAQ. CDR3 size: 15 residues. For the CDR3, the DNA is TGTGCCAGCAGCCCAAGGACAGGGTTTTCGTACGAGCAGTACTTC. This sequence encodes CASSPRTGFSYEQYF.